A selection of T cell receptor beta chains follows, all from one sample in a study of blood T cell repertoires in COVID-19. Here immunoSEQ multiplex PCR was the method, and the copy in TCRdb shows in-frame clones only, minus some. The data show around 100,000 clones, over 80% seen once. Sequenced material: peripheral blood. These receptors were obtained from a woman aged 70-85 years with acute or convalescent COVID-19. Each CDR3 is given with its conserved first and last residue. A D gene is named only where the DNA matches it firmly. Clone size is stated in some rows and not others, as once, few, many or a class when expanded.

V	size	J	D	CDR3	DNA
TRBV28	.	TRBJ2-5	TRBD2	CASRLAGAGETQYF	TGTGCCAGCAGACTAGCGGGAGCCGGCGAGACCCAGTACTTC
TRBV7-9	.	TRBJ2-2	TRBD1	CASSWTGETGELFF	TGTGCCAGCAGCTGGACAGGGGAAACCGGGGAGCTGTTTTTT
TRBV5-4	once	TRBJ2-5	.	CASSIIRAQGRQTQYF	TGTGCCAGCAGCATAATCCGGGCCCAGGGCCGTCAGACCCAGTACTTC
TRBV6-1	.	TRBJ2-3	.	CASSELSRGDTQYF	TGTGCCAGCAGTGAACTCAGCAGAGGGGATACGCAGTATTTT
TRBV5-1	.	TRBJ2-7	TRBD2	CASSLEQGLSEQYF	TGCGCCAGCAGCTTGGAGCAGGGACTAAGCGAGCAGTACTTC
TRBV9	.	TRBJ1-1	.	CASSPGQGRFNTEAFF	TGTGCCAGCAGCCCTGGGCAGGGGCGGTTTAACACTGAAGCTTTCTTT
TRBV5-1	once	TRBJ2-3	.	CASSLDFGTDTQYF	TGCGCCAGCAGCTTGGATTTCGGCACAGATACGCAGTATTTT
TRBV19	once	TRBJ1-5	.	CASSIPSGGNQPQHF	TGTGCCAGTAGTATTCCGAGTGGTGGCAATCAGCCCCAGCATTTT
TRBV7-9	few	TRBJ2-7	TRBD2	CASSAAASGSTQYF	TGTGCCAGCAGCGCCGCGGCTAGCGGGAGTACTCAGTACTTC
TRBV6-5	.	TRBJ2-2	.	CAATWGPNTGELFF	TGTGCCGCGACATGGGGGCCGAACACCGGGGAGCTGTTTTTT
TRBV24-1	.	TRBJ2-1	TRBD2	CATSDPGLLNEQFF	TGTGCCACCAGTGATCCGGGACTATTGAATGAGCAGTTCTTC
TRBV7-6	few	TRBJ2-1	.	CASSLGGGEQFF	TGTGCCAGCAGCCTCGGGGGTGGTGAGCAGTTCTTC
TRBV19	.	TRBJ2-2	.	CASSWRQTGELFF	TGTGCCAGTAGTTGGAGACAGACCGGGGAGCTGTTTTTT
TRBV19	.	TRBJ1-1	.	CASSIPGRGDTEAFF	TGTGCCAGTAGTATTCCGGGGCGGGGGGACACTGAAGCTTTCTTT
TRBV15	.	TRBJ1-5	.	CATSRDLVQPQHF	TGTGCCACCAGCAGAGATCTAGTTCAGCCCCAGCATTTT
TRBV7-2	.	TRBJ2-3	.	CASSSGLSTDTQYF	TGTGCCAGCAGCTCCGGACTAAGCACAGATACGCAGTATTTT
TRBV2	.	TRBJ1-5	.	CASSGGPQSSNQPQHF	TGTGCCAGCAGTGGGGGGCCTCAATCGAGCAATCAGCCCCAGCATTTT
TRBV19	.	TRBJ2-2	TRBD1	CASLQGALNTGELFF	TGTGCCAGTCTACAGGGGGCATTGAACACCGGGGAGCTGTTTTTT
TRBV7-8	.	TRBJ2-7	.	CASSTRTGPRRQYF	TGTGCCAGCAGCACCCGGACTGGACCCCGAAGGCAGTACTTC
TRBV6-4	.	TRBJ1-5	.	CASSDWRVQPQHF	TGTGCCAGCAGTGACTGGAGGGTTCAGCCCCAGCATTTT
TRBV6-5	.	TRBJ2-3	.	CASKPGLQSTDTQYF	TGTGCCAGCAAGCCGGGACTCCAGTCAACAGATACGCAGTATTTT
TRBV5-1	.	TRBJ1-1	.	CASSLSPDTEAFF	TGCGCCAGCAGCTTGTCTCCGGACACTGAAGCTTTCTTT
TRBV7-2	.	TRBJ2-3	TRBD2	CASSPAGVTDTQYF	TGTGCCAGCAGCCCAGCGGGGGTCACAGATACGCAGTATTTT
TRBV9	.	TRBJ1-1	TRBD1	CASSAKDRGRTEAFF	TGTGCCAGCAGCGCGAAGGACAGGGGAAGAACTGAAGCTTTCTTT
TRBV9	.	TRBJ2-7	TRBD2	CASSPGTSPPQPSF	TGTGCCAGCAGCCCCGGGACTAGCCCGCCTCAACCAAGCTTC
TRBV3-1/TRBV3-2	few	TRBJ1-2	.	CASSQDQATLTNYGYTF	TGTGCCAGCAGCCAAGATCAGGCCACACTTACTAACTATGGCTACACCTTC
TRBV7-3	.	TRBJ2-3	.	CASSQAASTDTQYF	TGTGCCAGCAGTCAAGCGGCTAGCACAGATACGCAGTATTTT
TRBV5-4	.	TRBJ1-1	TRBD1	CASSFGQGNTEAFF	TGTGCCAGCAGCTTCGGACAGGGGAACACTGAAGCTTTCTTT
TRBV19	.	TRBJ1-1	.	CASSGLSGNTEAFF	TGTGCCAGTAGTGGGCTAAGTGGCAACACTGAAGCTTTCTTT
TRBV5-1	.	TRBJ1-1	TRBD1	CASSGQGPNTEAFF	TGCGCCAGCAGCGGACAGGGCCCGAACACTGAAGCTTTCTTT
TRBV19	.	TRBJ1-5	TRBD1	CASRPGQGFSNQPQHF	TGTGCCAGTAGGCCGGGACAGGGATTTAGCAATCAGCCCCAGCATTTT